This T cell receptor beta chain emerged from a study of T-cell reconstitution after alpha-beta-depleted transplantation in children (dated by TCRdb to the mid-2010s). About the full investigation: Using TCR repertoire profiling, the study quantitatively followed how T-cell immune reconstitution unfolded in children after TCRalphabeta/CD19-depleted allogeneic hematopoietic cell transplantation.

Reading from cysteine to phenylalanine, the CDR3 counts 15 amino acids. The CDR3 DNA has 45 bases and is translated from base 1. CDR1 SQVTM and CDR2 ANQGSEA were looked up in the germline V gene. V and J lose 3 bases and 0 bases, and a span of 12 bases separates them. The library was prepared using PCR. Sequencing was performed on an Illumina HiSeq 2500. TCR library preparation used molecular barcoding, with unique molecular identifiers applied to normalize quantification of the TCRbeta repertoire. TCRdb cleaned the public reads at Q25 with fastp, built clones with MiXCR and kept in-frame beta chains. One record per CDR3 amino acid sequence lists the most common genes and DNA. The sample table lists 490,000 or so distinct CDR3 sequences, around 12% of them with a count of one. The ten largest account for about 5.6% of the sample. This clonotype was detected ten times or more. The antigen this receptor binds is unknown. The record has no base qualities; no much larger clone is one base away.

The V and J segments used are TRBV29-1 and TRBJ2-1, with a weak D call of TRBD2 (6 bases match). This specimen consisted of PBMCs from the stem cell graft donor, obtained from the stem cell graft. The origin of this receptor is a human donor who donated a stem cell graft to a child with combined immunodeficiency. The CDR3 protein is CSVDRGKISYNEQFF. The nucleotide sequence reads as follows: TGCAGCGTTGATCGCGGGAAAATCTCCTACAATGAGCAGTTCTTC.